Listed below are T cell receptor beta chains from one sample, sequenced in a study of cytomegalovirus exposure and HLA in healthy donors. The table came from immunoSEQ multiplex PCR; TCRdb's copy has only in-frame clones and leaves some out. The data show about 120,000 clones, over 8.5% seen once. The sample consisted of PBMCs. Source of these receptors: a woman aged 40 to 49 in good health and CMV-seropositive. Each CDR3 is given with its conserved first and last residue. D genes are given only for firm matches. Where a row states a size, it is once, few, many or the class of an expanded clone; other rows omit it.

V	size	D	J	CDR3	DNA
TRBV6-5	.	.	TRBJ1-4	CASRPGQPNEKLFF	TGTGCCAGCAGACCTGGACAGCCGAATGAAAAACTGTTTTTT
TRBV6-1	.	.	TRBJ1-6	CASSEGVSGVSPLHF	TGTGCCAGCAGTGAAGGTGTATCAGGGGTTTCACCCCTCCACTTT
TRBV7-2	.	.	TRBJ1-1	CASSTTVSFTEAFF	TGTGCCAGCAGCACGACAGTCTCTTTTACCGAAGCTTTCTTT
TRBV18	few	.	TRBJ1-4	CASSPRGGREKLFF	TGTGCCAGCTCACCACGAGGAGGACGTGAAAAACTGTTTTTT
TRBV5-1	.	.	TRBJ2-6	CASSRGDFSLGANVLTF	TGCGCCAGCAGCCGAGGGGACTTCTCTTTGGGGGCCAACGTCCTGACTTTC
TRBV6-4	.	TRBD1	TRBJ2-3	CASSETGQGADTQYF	TGTGCCAGCAGCGAGACGGGACAGGGGGCAGATACGCAGTATTTT
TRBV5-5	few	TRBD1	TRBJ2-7	CASSLVGQGSDEQYF	TGTGCCAGCAGCTTGGTCGGACAGGGGAGCGACGAGCAGTACTTC
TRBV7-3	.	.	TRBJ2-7	CASSPTGTLLGEQYF	TGTGCCAGCAGCCCTACCGGGACACTCCTGGGCGAGCAGTACTTC
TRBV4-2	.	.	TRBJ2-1	CASSQEQDSYNEQFF	TGTGCCAGCAGCCAAGAGCAGGATTCCTACAATGAGCAGTTCTTC
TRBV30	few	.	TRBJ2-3	CAWSVGGTDTQYF	TGTGCCTGGAGTGTGGGGGGAACAGATACGCAGTATTTT
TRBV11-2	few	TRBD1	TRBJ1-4	CASRNFGQGAEKLFF	TGTGCCAGCAGAAATTTCGGACAGGGGGCGGAAAAACTGTTTTTT
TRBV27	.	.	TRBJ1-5	CASSIGQSNQPQHF	TGTGCCAGCAGTATCGGACAGAGCAATCAGCCCCAGCATTTT
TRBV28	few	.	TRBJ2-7	CASRLAGQGNYEQSF	TGTGCCAGCCGCCTAGCGGGACAGGGGAACTACGAGCAGTCCTTC
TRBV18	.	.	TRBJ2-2	CASSSGQRENSGELFF	TGTGCCAGCTCATCCGGACAGAGGGAGAACTCCGGGGAGCTGTTTTTT
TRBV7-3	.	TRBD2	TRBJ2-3	CASSLNRGETDTQYF	TGTGCCAGCAGCTTAAACCGGGGGGAAACAGATACGCAGTATTTT
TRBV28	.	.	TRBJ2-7	CASSLTSYEQYF	TGTGCCAGCAGCCTAACCTCCTACGAGCAGTACTTC
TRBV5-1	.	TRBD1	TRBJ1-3	CASSPAGQGLVVYF	TGCGCCAGCAGCCCGGCGGGACAGGGGCTTGTCGTATATTTT